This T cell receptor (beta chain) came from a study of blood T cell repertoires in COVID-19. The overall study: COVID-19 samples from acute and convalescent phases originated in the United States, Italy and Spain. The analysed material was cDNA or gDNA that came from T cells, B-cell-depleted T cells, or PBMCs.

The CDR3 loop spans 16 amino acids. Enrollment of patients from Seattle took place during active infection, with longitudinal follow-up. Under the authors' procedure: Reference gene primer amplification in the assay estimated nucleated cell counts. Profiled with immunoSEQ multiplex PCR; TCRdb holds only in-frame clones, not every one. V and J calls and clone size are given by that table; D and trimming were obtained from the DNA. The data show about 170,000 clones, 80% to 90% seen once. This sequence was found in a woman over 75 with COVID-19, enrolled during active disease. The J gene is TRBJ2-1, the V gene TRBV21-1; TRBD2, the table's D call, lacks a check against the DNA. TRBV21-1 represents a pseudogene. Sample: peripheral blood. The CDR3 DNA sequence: TGTGCCAGCAGGTTTTTAGCGGGGGGGCCCTACAATGAGCAGTTCTTC. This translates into CASRFLAGGPYNEQFF.